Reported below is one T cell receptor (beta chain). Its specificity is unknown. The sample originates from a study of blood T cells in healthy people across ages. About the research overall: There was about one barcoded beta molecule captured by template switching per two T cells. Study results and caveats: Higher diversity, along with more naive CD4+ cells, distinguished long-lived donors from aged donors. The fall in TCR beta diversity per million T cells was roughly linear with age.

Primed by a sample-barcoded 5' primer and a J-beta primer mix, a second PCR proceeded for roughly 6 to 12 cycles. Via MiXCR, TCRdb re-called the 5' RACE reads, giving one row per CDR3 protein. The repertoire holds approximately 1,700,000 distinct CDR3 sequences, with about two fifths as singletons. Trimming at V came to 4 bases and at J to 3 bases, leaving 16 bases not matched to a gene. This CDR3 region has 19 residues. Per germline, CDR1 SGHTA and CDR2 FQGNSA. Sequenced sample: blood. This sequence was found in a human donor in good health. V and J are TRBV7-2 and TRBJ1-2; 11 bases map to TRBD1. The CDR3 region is CASSSYWATPGQGDYGYTF. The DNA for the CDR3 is TGTGCCAGCAGCTCCTATTGGGCTACTCCGGGACAGGGGGACTATGGCTACACCTTC.